The sequence of this T cell receptor (beta chain) was determined in a study of cytomegalovirus exposure and HLA in healthy donors. The CDR3 length is 14 residues. V lost 3 bases to trimming and J lost 0 bases; unmatched junction nucleotides: 2. CDR1 and CDR2 (germline): SGHNT, YYREEE (reference sequence). PCR involved 60 Vbeta and 13 Jbeta primers. TCRdb's copy holds only in-frame clones and misses some; the assay was immunoSEQ multiplex PCR. Among fewer than 150,000 clones listed, roughly 78% were seen once. The source material was PBMCs. The chain uses TRBV5-4 and TRBJ2-5; 7 bases line up with TRBD2. This sequence was found in a man aged 35 to 55 in good health and CMV-seronegative. The CDR3 loop is CASSSSGYQETQYF. The DNA for the CDR3 is TGTGCCAGCAGCTCTAGCGGATACCAAGAGACCCAGTACTTC.